What follows is one T cell receptor (beta chain) and its context. Its target is unknown. The sample belongs to a study of OX40 agonist ivuxolimab in advanced cancers. On the study more broadly: Patients were given ivuxolimab, an antibody that agonizes OX40 (CD134). The mean age was roughly 60 years, ranging from 23 to 79, with 65% to 90% of participants male. Points from the study as a whole: Nonresponders, in some cases, also had low normalized T-cell clonal expansion. No determination was made of the antigen specificity of the expanded peripheral T cells.

Germline V gives CDR1 SGHTA, CDR2 FQGTGA. This CDR3 has 14 residues. Trimming took 3 bases from V and 1 from J; bases not matched to a gene: 2. Produced via immunoSEQ multiplex PCR; TCRdb's table is partial and in-frame only. This repertoire shows fewer than 130,000 clones, about 92% found once; its top ten account for around 0.26%. The rearrangement uses TRBV7-3 and TRBJ1-1; 7 bases line up with TRBD1. The receptor was derived from an adult with an advanced solid tumor such as melanoma, head and neck, liver or kidney cancer. The sequences come from CD4+ or CD8+ T cells sorted from blood, collected in a trial of the OX40 agonist ivuxolimab. As DNA, the CDR3 is TGTGCCAGCAGCTTGTGGGACAGGAACACTGAAGCTTTCTTT. Protein sequence: CASSLWDRNTEAFF.